The clone carrying this T cell receptor beta chain has a handful of counts. V shed 0 bases and J shed 4 bases, with 14 bases lying between them. The CDR3 totals 16 residues. From germline, CDR1 is SGDLS and CDR2 YYNGEE. The data were obtained in a study of blood T cell repertoires in COVID-19. In the study overall: The analysed material was cDNA or gDNA that came from T cells, B-cell-depleted T cells, or PBMCs.

In the authors' workflow: It was from reference gene primer amplification that nucleated cell counts were estimated. Clones were read by immunoSEQ multiplex PCR, and TCRdb kept only the in-frame ones, dropping some. The D gene and trimming were derived from the DNA, and the V and J assignments and clone size from that table. The sample consists of 190,000 or so clones, approximately 86% of them appearing once. The chain recombines TRBV9 with TRBJ2-4, with D perhaps matching TRBD2 (6 bases). This receptor was taken from a man in his forties with active or convalescent COVID-19. Input material: peripheral blood. CDR3 coding DNA: TGTGCCAGCAGCGTAGCGGGGGTAGAGGGAAAAAACATTCAGTACTTC. Protein: CASSVAGVEGKNIQYF.